The clone carrying this T cell receptor (beta chain) appeared once. Its antigen is unidentified. The V end was cut by 2 bases, the J end by 0 bases, with 13 bases between. Germline V lookup: CDR1 MNHNS, CDR2 SASEGT. The CDR3 loop spans 16 amino acids. This sample is drawn from a study of ipilimumab plus nivolumab after autologous stem cell transplantation. Whole-study context: Typical patient got 5 or 6 ipilimumab doses and about eight nivolumab doses (median). General study findings and limits: TCR repertoire, Treg phenotype and gut microbiota reportedly support more study of this approach.

The method was immunoSEQ multiplex PCR; TCRdb's version includes in-frame clones alone and lacks a portion of them. The table includes about 12,000 clones, roughly 70% detected once. Sequences were derived from PBMCs, sampled in a trial of ipilimumab plus nivolumab as post-transplant consolidation. The chain combines TRBV6-1 with TRBJ2-5; a possible D gene is TRBD1 (5 bases). The receptor was derived from a male donor with multiple myeloma. The CDR3 region has the DNA TGTGCCAGCAGTGAATGGGCAGGGTCCCACCAAGAGACCCAGTACTTC. Translated, it gives CASSEWAGSHQETQYF.